This T cell receptor beta chain was profiled in a study of blood T cells in healthy people across ages. Points on this clonotype: Its target is unknown.

CDR3 size: 12 residues. Germline lookup yields CDR1 MNHNS and CDR2 SASEGT. V was clipped by 6 bases and J by 9 bases; unmatched bases: 5. The second PCR ran about 6 to 12 cycles with a sample-barcoded 5' primer and J-beta primers. From the 5' RACE reads, TCRdb called clonotypes with MiXCR, one entry per CDR3 protein. The sample carries some 800,000 distinct CDR3 sequences, 40% to 50% recorded once. Donors each provided 7.5 to 10 milliliters of peripheral blood. Isolation yielded PBMCs, at least 7 million per sample, in every case. Study observations and caveats: More naive CD4+ cells and higher diversity marked long-lived donors relative to aged donors.

This sequence was found in a man aged 55-75 years in good health. V usage is TRBV6-1 and J usage is TRBJ2-7; 10 bases match TRBD1. Sequenced sample: blood. CDR3 residues: CASRGTGERQYF. DNA for the CDR3: TGTGCCAGCAGAGGGACAGGGGAGAGGCAGTACTTC.